A selection of T cell receptor beta chains follows, all from one sample in a study of blood T cell repertoires in COVID-19. Using immunoSEQ multiplex PCR, the repertoire was profiled, and TCRdb retains in-frame clones only, with some absent. The repertoire holds 300,000 to 400,000 clones, with approximately 88% as singletons. The sequenced material came from peripheral blood. The receptors derive from a man aged 25-45 years with COVID-19, enrolled during active disease. Each CDR3 is given with its conserved first and last residue. A D gene is named only where the DNA matches it firmly. Clone size is not always given. Where it is, it says once, few, many or a class for expanded clones.

J gene: TRBJ1-5
clone size: .
V gene: TRBV6-2/TRBV6-3
D gene: .
CDR3 protein: CASTPVGSYQPQHF
CDR3 DNA: TGTGCCAGCACCCCAGTCGGGTCGTATCAGCCCCAGCATTTT

J gene: TRBJ2-1
clone size: .
V gene: TRBV5-1
D gene: .
CDR3 protein: CASSLGLPGDEQFF
CDR3 DNA: TGCGCCAGCAGCTTGGGACTACCCGGGGATGAGCAGTTCTTC

J gene: TRBJ1-1
clone size: .
V gene: TRBV27
D gene: .
CDR3 protein: CASSLSWGLVMNTEAFF
CDR3 DNA: TGTGCCAGCAGTTTATCGTGGGGGCTTGTGATGAACACTGAAGCTTTCTTT

J gene: TRBJ2-7
clone size: .
V gene: TRBV4-1
D gene: .
CDR3 protein: CASSQEYRDYEQYF
CDR3 DNA: TGCGCCAGCAGCCAAGAGTACAGGGACTACGAGCAGTACTTC

J gene: TRBJ2-3
clone size: .
V gene: TRBV7-9
D gene: TRBD1
CDR3 protein: CASSLLGQGPDTQYF
CDR3 DNA: TGTGCCAGCAGCTTACTGGGACAGGGACCAGATACGCAGTATTTT

J gene: TRBJ2-3
clone size: .
V gene: TRBV9
D gene: .
CDR3 protein: CASSVNPGGGRIDTQYF
CDR3 DNA: TGTGCCAGCAGCGTAAACCCCGGCGGGGGCCGGATAGATACGCAGTATTTT

J gene: TRBJ1-6
clone size: .
V gene: TRBV28
D gene: .
CDR3 protein: CASSLQFRDTSSYNSPLHF
CDR3 DNA: TGTGCCAGCAGTTTACAATTTCGGGACACGAGCTCCTATAATTCACCCCTCCACTTT

J gene: TRBJ1-3
clone size: .
V gene: TRBV7-5
D gene: .
CDR3 protein: CARSLKSGASLRSGNTIYF
CDR3 DNA: TGTGCCAGAAGCTTAAAATCCGGAGCCTCACTGAGGTCTGGAAACACCATATATTTT

J gene: TRBJ2-7
clone size: .
V gene: TRBV28
D gene: .
CDR3 protein: CASSSPRGGAYYEQYF
CDR3 DNA: TGTGCCAGCAGTTCCCCGAGGGGGGGGGCTTACTACGAGCAGTACTTC

J gene: TRBJ1-2
clone size: .
V gene: TRBV2
D gene: .
CDR3 protein: CASSSRVNYGYTF
CDR3 DNA: TGTGCCAGCAGTTCCCGGGTTAACTATGGCTACACCTTC

J gene: TRBJ2-7
clone size: .
V gene: TRBV27
D gene: .
CDR3 protein: CASSFLRDFSYEQYF
CDR3 DNA: TGTGCCAGCAGTTTCCTACGGGACTTCTCCTACGAGCAGTACTTC

J gene: TRBJ2-7
clone size: .
V gene: TRBV6-5
D gene: .
CDR3 protein: CASSYLYEQYF
CDR3 DNA: TGTGCCAGCAGTTACCTGTACGAGCAGTACTTC

J gene: TRBJ2-4
clone size: .
V gene: TRBV7-9
D gene: .
CDR3 protein: CASSPAPGLAKNIQYF
CDR3 DNA: TGTGCCAGCAGCCCTGCTCCAGGATTAGCCAAAAACATTCAGTACTTC

J gene: TRBJ2-3
clone size: .
V gene: TRBV4-1
D gene: TRBD2
CDR3 protein: CASSQLGAGGLVTDTQYF
CDR3 DNA: TGCGCCAGCAGCCAACTTGGGGCGGGGGGGCTGGTCACAGATACGCAGTATTTT

J gene: TRBJ2-5
clone size: .
V gene: TRBV6-5
D gene: .
CDR3 protein: CASRHLRGNGETQYF
CDR3 DNA: TGTGCCAGCAGACACCTCCGGGGGAATGGAGAGACCCAGTACTTC

J gene: TRBJ1-2
clone size: once
V gene: TRBV10-3
D gene: .
CDR3 protein: CATLDPAGAGGYGYTF
CDR3 DNA: TGTGCCACATTAGACCCAGCGGGGGCCGGGGGCTATGGCTACACCTTC

J gene: TRBJ1-2
clone size: .
V gene: TRBV5-4
D gene: .
CDR3 protein: CASSLPSGVGRSYGYTF
CDR3 DNA: TGTGCCAGCAGCTTGCCCTCGGGGGTAGGCAGAAGCTATGGCTACACCTTC

J gene: TRBJ1-1
clone size: few
V gene: TRBV5-4
D gene: TRBD1
CDR3 protein: CASSSTGGGSTEAFF
CDR3 DNA: TGTGCCAGCAGCTCCACAGGGGGAGGTAGCACTGAAGCTTTCTTT

J gene: TRBJ2-1
clone size: .
V gene: TRBV9
D gene: .
CDR3 protein: CASSVGTTYNEQFF
CDR3 DNA: TGTGCCAGCAGCGTAGGGACTACCTACAATGAGCAGTTCTTC

J gene: TRBJ1-3
clone size: .
V gene: TRBV2
D gene: .
CDR3 protein: CASSEQGLRSGNTIYF
CDR3 DNA: TGTGCCAGCAGTGAACAGGGGCTAAGGTCTGGAAACACCATATATTTT

J gene: TRBJ2-3
clone size: .
V gene: TRBV11-3
D gene: TRBD2
CDR3 protein: CASSLGLAGSTDTQYF
CDR3 DNA: TGTGCCAGCAGCTTAGGACTAGCGGGGAGCACAGATACGCAGTATTTT

J gene: TRBJ1-2
clone size: .
V gene: TRBV7-2
D gene: .
CDR3 protein: CASSLVSTGGGYTF
CDR3 DNA: TGTGCCAGCAGCTTAGTGTCTACGGGGGGAGGCTACACCTTC

J gene: TRBJ2-1
clone size: .
V gene: TRBV5-1
D gene: TRBD2
CDR3 protein: CASSLLAGSYNEQFF
CDR3 DNA: TGCGCCAGCAGCTTGCTAGCGGGCTCCTACAATGAGCAGTTCTTC

J gene: TRBJ2-2
clone size: .
V gene: TRBV4-3
D gene: .
CDR3 protein: CASSQDDRNTGELFF
CDR3 DNA: TGCGCCAGCAGCCAAGATGACAGAAACACCGGGGAGCTGTTTTTT

J gene: TRBJ1-6
clone size: .
V gene: TRBV7-8
D gene: TRBD1
CDR3 protein: CASSPDRGNSPLHF
CDR3 DNA: TGTGCCAGCAGCCCGGACAGGGGGAATTCACCCCTCCACTTT

J gene: TRBJ2-3
clone size: .
V gene: TRBV28
D gene: TRBD2
CDR3 protein: CASILGAGGPGTQYF
CDR3 DNA: TGTGCCAGCATCCTAGGAGCGGGAGGGCCGGGTACGCAGTATTTT

J gene: TRBJ2-2
clone size: .
V gene: TRBV5-1
D gene: .
CDR3 protein: CASMLGQTITNTGELFF
CDR3 DNA: TGCGCCAGCATGCTCGGACAGACAATAACGAACACCGGGGAGCTGTTTTTT

J gene: TRBJ2-5
clone size: .
V gene: TRBV5-1
D gene: .
CDR3 protein: CASSLSETQYF
CDR3 DNA: TGCGCCAGCAGCTTGTCGGAGACCCAGTACTTC

J gene: TRBJ1-2
clone size: .
V gene: TRBV12-3/TRBV12-4
D gene: .
CDR3 protein: CASSLSMRGYTF
CDR3 DNA: TGTGCCAGCAGTTTATCTATGAGGGGCTACACCTTC

J gene: TRBJ1-1
clone size: .
V gene: TRBV4-1
D gene: .
CDR3 protein: CASSQEAPGFGTEAFF
CDR3 DNA: TGCGCCAGCAGCCAAGAAGCCCCGGGGTTCGGGACTGAAGCTTTCTTT

J gene: TRBJ2-7
clone size: .
V gene: TRBV7-2
D gene: .
CDR3 protein: CASSSTPGVDEQYF
CDR3 DNA: TGTGCCAGCAGCTCGACGCCCGGGGTGGACGAGCAGTACTTC

J gene: TRBJ1-1
clone size: .
V gene: TRBV11-2
D gene: TRBD1
CDR3 protein: CASSTTNRGRVNTEAFF
CDR3 DNA: TGTGCCAGCAGCACGACTAACAGGGGGCGCGTCAATACTGAAGCTTTCTTT

J gene: TRBJ2-1
clone size: .
V gene: TRBV18
D gene: TRBD1
CDR3 protein: CASSQGTGKINEQFF
CDR3 DNA: TGTGCCAGCTCACAAGGGACAGGGAAAATTAATGAGCAGTTCTTC

J gene: TRBJ2-3
clone size: .
V gene: TRBV4-2
D gene: TRBD1
CDR3 protein: CASSQGTGDDTQYF
CDR3 DNA: TGTGCCAGCAGCCAAGGGACAGGGGATGATACGCAGTATTTT

J gene: TRBJ1-1
clone size: .
V gene: TRBV6-2/TRBV6-3
D gene: TRBD1
CDR3 protein: CASSPGQGRTEAFF
CDR3 DNA: TGTGCCAGCAGTCCCGGACAGGGGAGGACTGAAGCTTTCTTT

J gene: TRBJ1-3
clone size: .
V gene: TRBV11-2
D gene: .
CDR3 protein: CASSLGGFFSGNTIYF
CDR3 DNA: TGTGCCAGCAGCTTAGGGGGCTTTTTCTCTGGAAACACCATATATTTT

J gene: TRBJ2-2
clone size: .
V gene: TRBV14
D gene: .
CDR3 protein: CASSPINTGELFF
CDR3 DNA: TGTGCCAGCAGCCCAATTAACACCGGGGAGCTGTTTTTT

J gene: TRBJ1-1
clone size: .
V gene: TRBV5-1
D gene: .
CDR3 protein: CASSLVGGANTEAFF
CDR3 DNA: TGCGCCAGCAGCTTGGTGGGGGGGGCGAACACTGAAGCTTTCTTT

J gene: TRBJ2-5
clone size: .
V gene: TRBV19
D gene: TRBD2
CDR3 protein: CASRERGGRETQYF
CDR3 DNA: TGTGCCAGTAGGGAGCGGGGGGGCCGGGAGACCCAGTACTTC

J gene: TRBJ1-2
clone size: .
V gene: TRBV6-2/TRBV6-3
D gene: .
CDR3 protein: CASSPEVYGYTF
CDR3 DNA: TGTGCCAGCAGTCCAGAGGTCTATGGCTACACCTTC

J gene: TRBJ2-7
clone size: .
V gene: TRBV18
D gene: .
CDR3 protein: CASSPADYEQYF
CDR3 DNA: TGTGCCAGCTCACCGGCGGACTACGAGCAGTACTTC

J gene: TRBJ1-5
clone size: .
V gene: TRBV5-5
D gene: .
CDR3 protein: CASSLSHNQPQHF
CDR3 DNA: TGTGCCAGCAGCTTGTCACATAATCAGCCCCAGCATTTT

J gene: TRBJ2-5
clone size: .
V gene: TRBV6-2/TRBV6-3
D gene: TRBD2
CDR3 protein: CASSRAGGQETQYF
CDR3 DNA: TGTGCCAGCAGTCGCGCGGGAGGACAAGAGACCCAGTACTTC

J gene: TRBJ2-7
clone size: .
V gene: TRBV12-3/TRBV12-4
D gene: .
CDR3 protein: CASSFSRYEQYF
CDR3 DNA: TGTGCCAGCAGTTTTAGCAGATACGAGCAGTACTTC

J gene: TRBJ1-1
clone size: .
V gene: TRBV28
D gene: TRBD1
CDR3 protein: CASSGRTGKDTEAFF
CDR3 DNA: TGTGCCAGCAGTGGACGGACAGGGAAGGACACTGAAGCTTTCTTT

J gene: TRBJ2-3
clone size: .
V gene: TRBV28
D gene: .
CDR3 protein: CASTPAGSPDTQYF
CDR3 DNA: TGTGCCAGCACACCGGCCGGGAGCCCAGATACGCAGTATTTT

J gene: TRBJ2-3
clone size: .
V gene: TRBV7-9
D gene: TRBD2
CDR3 protein: CASSPSLAGVVDTQYF
CDR3 DNA: TGTGCCAGCAGCCCGTCACTAGCGGGGGTCGTAGATACGCAGTATTTT

J gene: TRBJ2-1
clone size: .
V gene: TRBV6-4
D gene: TRBD1
CDR3 protein: CASSDKGQGHNEQFF
CDR3 DNA: TGTGCCAGCAGTGACAAAGGACAGGGGCACAATGAGCAGTTCTTC

J gene: TRBJ2-1
clone size: .
V gene: TRBV21-1
D gene: .
CDR3 protein: CASSAEDKNNEQFF
CDR3 DNA: TGTGCCAGCAGCGCAGAGGACAAAAACAATGAGCAGTTCTTC

J gene: TRBJ2-1
clone size: once
V gene: TRBV5-1
D gene: .
CDR3 protein: CASSLSQGSDEQFF
CDR3 DNA: TGCGCCAGCAGCTTGTCTCAGGGTTCCGATGAGCAGTTCTTC

J gene: TRBJ2-1
clone size: .
V gene: TRBV11-1
D gene: TRBD2
CDR3 protein: CASSPGLAGGRQFF
CDR3 DNA: TGTGCCAGCAGCCCGGGACTAGCGGGAGGTCGTCAGTTCTTC

J gene: TRBJ1-2
clone size: once
V gene: TRBV27
D gene: TRBD1
CDR3 protein: CASSFTGALYGYTF
CDR3 DNA: TGTGCCAGCAGTTTTACAGGGGCCCTCTATGGCTACACCTTC

J gene: TRBJ2-1
clone size: .
V gene: TRBV14
D gene: .
CDR3 protein: CASSQDRLRYYNEQFF
CDR3 DNA: TGTGCCAGCAGCCAAGACAGGCTACGTTACTACAATGAGCAGTTCTTC

J gene: TRBJ2-1
clone size: .
V gene: TRBV9
D gene: .
CDR3 protein: CASSVARLSSYNEQFF
CDR3 DNA: TGTGCCAGCAGCGTAGCAAGACTTAGCTCCTACAATGAGCAGTTCTTC

J gene: TRBJ2-5
clone size: .
V gene: TRBV9
D gene: .
CDR3 protein: CASSAGDWWETQYF
CDR3 DNA: TGTGCCAGCAGCGCGGGGGACTGGTGGGAGACCCAGTACTTC

J gene: TRBJ2-3
clone size: .
V gene: TRBV4-3
D gene: TRBD2
CDR3 protein: CASSHRTSGGGTDTQYF
CDR3 DNA: TGCGCCAGCAGCCATCGGACTAGCGGGGGGGGCACAGATACGCAGTATTTT

J gene: TRBJ2-2
clone size: once
V gene: TRBV6-5
D gene: TRBD2
CDR3 protein: CASTRTSGRTGELFF
CDR3 DNA: TGTGCCAGCACCCGGACTAGCGGGAGGACCGGGGAGCTGTTTTTT